This T cell receptor beta chain is from a study of neurological immune-mediated disorders (dated by TCRdb to between 2019 and 2020). Study-wide context: Peripheral blood TCR-beta repertoires from HTLV-I-associated myelopathy (HAM/TSP) patients, multiple sclerosis patients and healthy controls were compared by UMI-based sequencing. Longitudinal HAM/TSP and healthy donors had 3 time-points each (3-40 month intervals). The 85 to 110 TCR-beta libraries included longitudinal samples, technical triplicates and paired sorted CD4+ and CD8+ T-cell subsets alongside PBMC samples. The cohort comprised some 71 subjects: roughly 14 HAM/TSP patients, 34 multiple sclerosis patients and 20 or so healthy controls. What the research found in general, with its limitations: No identical CDR3 amino acid sequences were found to be shared among expanded clones across subjects, suggesting that TCR-beta repertoires were private in all groups. TCR clonal expansion was greatest in HAM/TSP patients and smallest in MS patients, who ranked below even healthy controls.

To note about this clonotype: The antigen this receptor binds is unknown. A much larger clone is a single base away; this may be a read error.

To synthesize cDNA, template-switch 5'RACE was performed with a primer carrying a 10-nucleotide random unique molecular identifier so that each TCR transcript was tagged. Every sequencing run yielded over 160 million TCR-beta sequences covering 15-18 subjects. The RNeasy kit was used to extract total RNA. The KAPA Real-time Library Amplification kit was used to amplify TCR-beta VDJ regions with primers for the TCR constant region and the 5'RACE anchor. A first PCR added sample indexes and Illumina adaptors, and a second PCR then raised library yield. The roughly 650 bp TCR product was size-selected on a 2% E-gel SizeSelection system after Ampure bead purification. Before pooling, library quality was checked on a Bioanalyzer, concentration was measured with Qubit, and libraries were quantified with the Kapa Library Quantification kit. Paired-end 2 x 150 bp sequencing of the libraries was performed on an Illumina HiSeq 2500. To increase sequence diversity, about 23-32% phiX was spiked into each library pool. Regarding the original processing steps: The quality-filtered reads were processed with the UMI-based MiGEC pipeline, whose error correction step removed more than 90% of the raw TCR sequences. IMGT germline references were used for aligning VDJ genes, and each clonotype was defined as a unique CDR3 amino acid sequence together with its V-J genes. Clonal expansion, Shannon diversity and CDR3 relatedness (CalcPairwiseDistances, ClusterSamples) were evaluated with VDJtools, and phylogenetic trees were built with CLCbio workbench. Clones with at least 8 unique UMIs were defined as expanded, with this threshold being based on coefficient-of-variation modelling across technical triplicates. Through fastp at Q25 and MiXCR, TCRdb rebuilt clones from the public reads, retaining in-frame beta chains. Rows with a matching CDR3 protein are joined into one entry that keeps the most common DNA and genes. TCRdb, not the original authors, processed these V and J calls. The sample has some 49,000 distinct CDR3 sequences on record, 10% of them singletons. Approximately 1.5% of the sample belongs to the ten largest clones.

The time point label here, explained by the study, means: longitudinal time-point 1 (baseline). The healthy controls were volunteers from a blood bank in Maryland, USA. Unsorted PBMC libraries were generated from 2 million PBMCs stored in RNAlater at -80 °C until RNA extraction. Peripheral blood was subjected to Ficoll-Hypaque density gradient centrifugation to isolate PBMCs, which were then cryopreserved in liquid nitrogen. Trimming takes 5 bases off V and 0 bases off J; junction bases not matched to a gene: 7. The germline V gene encodes CDR1 MNHEY and CDR2 SMNVEV (reference sequence). Including the terminal cysteine and phenylalanine, the CDR3 comprises 16 residues. The entry retains the CDR3 DNA only, 48 bases that are in frame from base 1.

Specimen: PBMCs. The receptor comes from a woman in her forties in good health. Recombination linked TRBV27 to TRBJ2-7; a stretch of 10 junction bases matches TRBD2. The encoded CDR3 is CASSPSGLAISYEQYF. In nucleotides, the sequence is TGTGCCAGCAGTCCCTCGGGACTAGCGATCTCCTACGAGCAGTACTTC.